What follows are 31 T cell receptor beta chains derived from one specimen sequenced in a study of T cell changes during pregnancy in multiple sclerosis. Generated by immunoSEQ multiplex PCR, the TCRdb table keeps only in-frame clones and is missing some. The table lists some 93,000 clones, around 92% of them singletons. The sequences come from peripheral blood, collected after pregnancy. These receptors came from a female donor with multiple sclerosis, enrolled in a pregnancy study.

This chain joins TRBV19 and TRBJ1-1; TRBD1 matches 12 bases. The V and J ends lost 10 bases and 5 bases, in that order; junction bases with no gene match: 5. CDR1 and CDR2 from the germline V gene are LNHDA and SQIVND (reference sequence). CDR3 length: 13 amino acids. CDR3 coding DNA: TGTGCCACCTGGGACAGGGGGCTTACTGAAGCTTTCTTT. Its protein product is CATWDRGLTEAFF.

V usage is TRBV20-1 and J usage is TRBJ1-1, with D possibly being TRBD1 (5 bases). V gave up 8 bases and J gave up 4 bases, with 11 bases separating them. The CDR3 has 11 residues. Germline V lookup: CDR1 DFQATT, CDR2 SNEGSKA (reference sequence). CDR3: CSLGEVTEAFF. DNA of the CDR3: TGCAGTCTGGGGGAGGTCACTGAAGCTTTCTTT.

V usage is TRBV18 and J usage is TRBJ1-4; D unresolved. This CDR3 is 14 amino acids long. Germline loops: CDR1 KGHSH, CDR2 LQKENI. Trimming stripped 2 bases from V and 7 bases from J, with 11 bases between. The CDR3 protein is CASSPLLESEKLFF. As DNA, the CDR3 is TGTGCCAGCTCACCATTGTTGGAGAGTGAAAAACTGTTTTTT.

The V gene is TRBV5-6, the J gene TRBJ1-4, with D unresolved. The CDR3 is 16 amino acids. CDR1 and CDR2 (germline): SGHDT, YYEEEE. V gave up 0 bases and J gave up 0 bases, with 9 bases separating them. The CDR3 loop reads CASSLAGLATNEKLFF. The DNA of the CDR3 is TGTGCCAGCAGCTTGGCCGGACTAGCAACTAATGAAAAACTGTTTTTT.

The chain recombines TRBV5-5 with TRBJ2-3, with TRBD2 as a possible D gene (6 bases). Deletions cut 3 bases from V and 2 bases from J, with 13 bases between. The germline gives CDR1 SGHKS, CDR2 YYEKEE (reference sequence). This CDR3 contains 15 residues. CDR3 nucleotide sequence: TGTGCCAGCAGCTACGGGGCGCGGGACACAGATACGCAGTATTTT. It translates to CASSYGARDTDTQYF.

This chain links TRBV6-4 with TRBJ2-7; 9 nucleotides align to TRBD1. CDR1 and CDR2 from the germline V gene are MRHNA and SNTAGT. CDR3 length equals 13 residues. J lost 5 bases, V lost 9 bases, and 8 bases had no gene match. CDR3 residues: CARKNGQGNEQYF. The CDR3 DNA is TGTGCCAGAAAGAATGGACAGGGGAACGAGCAGTACTTC.

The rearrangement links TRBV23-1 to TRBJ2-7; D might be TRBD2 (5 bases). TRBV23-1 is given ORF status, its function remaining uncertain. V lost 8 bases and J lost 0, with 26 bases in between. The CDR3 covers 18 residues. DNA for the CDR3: TGCGCCAGCCAACCGCGCAGATCCGGGTCTACTAGCTCCTACGAGCAGTACTTC. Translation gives CASQPRRSGSTSSYEQYF.

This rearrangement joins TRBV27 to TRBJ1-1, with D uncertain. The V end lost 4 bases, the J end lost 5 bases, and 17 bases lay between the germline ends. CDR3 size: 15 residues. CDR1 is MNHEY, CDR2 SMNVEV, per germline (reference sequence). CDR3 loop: CASSSGGTGRTEAFF. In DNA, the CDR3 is TGTGCCAGCAGTTCGGGAGGAACGGGTCGGACTGAAGCTTTCTTT.

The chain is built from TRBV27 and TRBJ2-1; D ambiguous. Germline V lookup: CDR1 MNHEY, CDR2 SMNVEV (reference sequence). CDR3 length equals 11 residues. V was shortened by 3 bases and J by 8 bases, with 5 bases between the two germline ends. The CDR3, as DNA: TGTGCCAGCAGTTTCCTCCATGAGCAGTTCTTC. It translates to CASSFLHEQFF.

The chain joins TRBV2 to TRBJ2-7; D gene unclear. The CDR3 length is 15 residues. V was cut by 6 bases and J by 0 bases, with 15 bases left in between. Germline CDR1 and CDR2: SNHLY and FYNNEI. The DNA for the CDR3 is TGTGCCAGCAGCATAAGTCAATCCTACTCCTACGAGCAGTACTTC. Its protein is CASSISQSYSYEQYF.

CDR3 amino acids: CAISEPRTSGRFSSYEQYF. Here the CDR3 DNA reads TGTGCCATCAGTGAGCCGAGGACTAGCGGGAGGTTCAGCTCCTACGAGCAGTACTTC. The chain uses TRBV10-3 and TRBJ2-7, with 14 bases matching TRBD2. Germline lookup yields CDR1 ENHRY and CDR2 SYGVKD. V was pared by 2 bases and J by 0 bases, with 9 bases of the junction left unmatched. The CDR3 extends over 19 amino acids.

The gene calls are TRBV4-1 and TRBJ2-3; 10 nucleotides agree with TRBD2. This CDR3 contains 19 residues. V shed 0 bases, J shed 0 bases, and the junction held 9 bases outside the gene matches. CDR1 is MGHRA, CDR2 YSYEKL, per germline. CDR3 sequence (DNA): TGCGCCAGCAGCCAAGATCCCACCTTTAGCGGGGGGAGCACAGATACGCAGTATTTT. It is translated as CASSQDPTFSGGSTDTQYF.

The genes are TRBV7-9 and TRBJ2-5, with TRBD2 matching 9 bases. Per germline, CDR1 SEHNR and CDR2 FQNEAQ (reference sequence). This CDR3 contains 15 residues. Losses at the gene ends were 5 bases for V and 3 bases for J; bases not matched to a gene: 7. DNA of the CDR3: TGTGCCAGCAGCCACCCTAGCGGGATCAAAGAGACCCAGTACTTC. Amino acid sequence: CASSHPSGIKETQYF.

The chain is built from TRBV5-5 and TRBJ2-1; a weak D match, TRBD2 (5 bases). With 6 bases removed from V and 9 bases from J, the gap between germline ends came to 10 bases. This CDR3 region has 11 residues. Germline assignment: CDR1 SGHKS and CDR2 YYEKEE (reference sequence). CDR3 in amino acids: CASTLEGEQFF. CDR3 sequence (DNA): TGTGCCAGCACCCTCGAGGGTGAGCAGTTCTTC.

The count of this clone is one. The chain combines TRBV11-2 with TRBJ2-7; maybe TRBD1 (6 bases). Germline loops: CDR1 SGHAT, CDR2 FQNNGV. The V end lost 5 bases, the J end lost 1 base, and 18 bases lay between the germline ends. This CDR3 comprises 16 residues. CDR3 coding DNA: TGTGCCAGCAGCCCCCTGAACAGGGAAGGATCCTACGAGCAGTACTTC. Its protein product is CASSPLNREGSYEQYF.

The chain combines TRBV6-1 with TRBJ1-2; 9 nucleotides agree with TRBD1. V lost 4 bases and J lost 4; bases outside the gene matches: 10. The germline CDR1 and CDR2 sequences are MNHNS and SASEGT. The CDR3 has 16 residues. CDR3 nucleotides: TGTGCCAGCAGTGCGTCCCCGACAGGGGGAGGCTATGGCTACACCTTC. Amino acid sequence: CASSASPTGGGYGYTF.

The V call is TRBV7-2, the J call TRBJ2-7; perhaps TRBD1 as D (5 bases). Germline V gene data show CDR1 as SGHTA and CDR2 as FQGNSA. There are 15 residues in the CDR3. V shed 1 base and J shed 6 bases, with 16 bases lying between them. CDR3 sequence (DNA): TGTGCCAGCAGCTTAGATGGCCCAGGGTGGATCGAGCAGTACTTC. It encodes CASSLDGPGWIEQYF.

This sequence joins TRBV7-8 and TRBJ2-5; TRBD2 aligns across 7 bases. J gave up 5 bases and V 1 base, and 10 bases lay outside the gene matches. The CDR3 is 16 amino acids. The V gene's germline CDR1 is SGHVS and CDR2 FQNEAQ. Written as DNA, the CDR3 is TGTGCCAGCAGCTTAGTCAGGACTAGGTCTCGGGAGACCCAGTACTTC. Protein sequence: CASSLVRTRSRETQYF.

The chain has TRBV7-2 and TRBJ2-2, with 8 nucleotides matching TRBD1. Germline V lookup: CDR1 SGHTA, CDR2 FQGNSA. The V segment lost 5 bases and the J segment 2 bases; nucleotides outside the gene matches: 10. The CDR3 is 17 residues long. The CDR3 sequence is CASSLGQGFGNTGELFF. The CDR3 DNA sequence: TGTGCCAGCAGCCTTGGACAGGGATTCGGTAACACCGGGGAGCTGTTTTTT. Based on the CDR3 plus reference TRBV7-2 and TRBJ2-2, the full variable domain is GAGVSQSPSNKVTEKGKDVELRCDPISGHTALYWYRQSLGQGLEFLIYFQGNSAPDKSGLPSDRFSAERTGGSVSTLTIQRTQQEDSAVYLCASSLGQGFGNTGELFFGEGSRLTVL.

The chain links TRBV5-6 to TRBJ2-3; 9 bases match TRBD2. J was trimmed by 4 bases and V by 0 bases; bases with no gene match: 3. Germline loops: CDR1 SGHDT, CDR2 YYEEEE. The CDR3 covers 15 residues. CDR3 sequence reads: CASSLVAGGPDTQYF. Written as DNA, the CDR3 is TGTGCCAGCAGCTTGGTTGCGGGGGGGCCAGATACGCAGTATTTT. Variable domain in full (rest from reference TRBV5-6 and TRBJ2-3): DAGVTQSPTHLIKTRGQQVTLRCSPKSGHDTVSWYQQALGQGPQFIFQYYEEEERQRGNFPDRFSGHQFPNYSSELNVNALLLGDSALYLCASSLVAGGPDTQYFGPGTRLTVL.

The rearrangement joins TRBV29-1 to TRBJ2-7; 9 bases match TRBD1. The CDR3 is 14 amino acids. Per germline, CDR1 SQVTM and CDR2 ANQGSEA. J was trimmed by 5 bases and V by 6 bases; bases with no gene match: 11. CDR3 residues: CSVAAGTGPHEQYF. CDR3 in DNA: TGCAGCGTCGCCGCCGGGACAGGGCCCCACGAGCAGTACTTC.

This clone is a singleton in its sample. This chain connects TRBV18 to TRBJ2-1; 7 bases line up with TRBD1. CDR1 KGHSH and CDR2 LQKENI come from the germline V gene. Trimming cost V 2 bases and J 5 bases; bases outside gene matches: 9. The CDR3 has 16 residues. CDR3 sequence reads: CASSPWTGLQDNEQFF. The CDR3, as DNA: TGTGCCAGCTCACCATGGACAGGCCTACAAGACAATGAGCAGTTCTTC. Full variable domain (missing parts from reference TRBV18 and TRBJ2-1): NAGVMQNPRHLVRRRGQEARLRCSPMKGHSHVYWYRQLPEEGLKFMVYLQKENIIDESGMPKERFSAEFPKEGPSILRIQQVVRGDSAAYFCASSPWTGLQDNEQFFGPGTRLTVL.

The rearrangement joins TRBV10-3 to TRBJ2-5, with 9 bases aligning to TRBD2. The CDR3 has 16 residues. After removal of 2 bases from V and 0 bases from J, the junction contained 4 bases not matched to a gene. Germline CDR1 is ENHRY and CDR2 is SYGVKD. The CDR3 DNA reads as TGTGCCATCAGTGAGAGGGCGGGAGGGTACCAAGAGACCCAGTACTTC. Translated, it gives CAISERAGGYQETQYF.

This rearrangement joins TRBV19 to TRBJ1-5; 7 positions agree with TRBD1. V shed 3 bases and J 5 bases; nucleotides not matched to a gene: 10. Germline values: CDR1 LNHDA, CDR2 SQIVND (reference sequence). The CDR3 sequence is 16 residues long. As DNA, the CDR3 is TGTGCCAGTAGTATGTGGGACAGCAGGGGCTATCAGCCCCAGCATTTT. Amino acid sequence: CASSMWDSRGYQPQHF. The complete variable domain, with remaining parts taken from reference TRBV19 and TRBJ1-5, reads DGGITQSPKYLFRKEGQNVTLSCEQNLNHDAMYWYRQDPGQGLRLIYYSQIVNDFQKGDIAEGYSVSREKKESFPLTVTSAQKNPTAFYLCASSMWDSRGYQPQHFGDGTRLSIL.

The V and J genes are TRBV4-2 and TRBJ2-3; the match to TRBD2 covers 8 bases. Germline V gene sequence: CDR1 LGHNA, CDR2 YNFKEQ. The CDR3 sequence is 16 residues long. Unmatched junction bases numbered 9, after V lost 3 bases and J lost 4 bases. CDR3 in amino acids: CASSHEYGGASDTQYF. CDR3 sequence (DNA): TGTGCCAGCAGCCACGAGTACGGGGGGGCATCAGATACGCAGTATTTT.

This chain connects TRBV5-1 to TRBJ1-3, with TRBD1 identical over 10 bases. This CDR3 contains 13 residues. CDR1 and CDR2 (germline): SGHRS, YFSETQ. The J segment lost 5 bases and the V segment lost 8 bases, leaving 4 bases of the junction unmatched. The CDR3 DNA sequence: TGCGCCAGTTCGGACAGGGGGAGAAACACCATATATTTT. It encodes CASSDRGRNTIYF. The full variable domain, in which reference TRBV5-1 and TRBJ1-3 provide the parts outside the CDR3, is KAGVTQTPRYLIKTRGQQVTLSCSPISGHRSVSWYQQTPGQGLQFLFEYFSETQRNKGNFPGRFSGRQFSNSRSEMNVSTLELGDSALYLCASSDRGRNTIYFGEGSWLTVV.

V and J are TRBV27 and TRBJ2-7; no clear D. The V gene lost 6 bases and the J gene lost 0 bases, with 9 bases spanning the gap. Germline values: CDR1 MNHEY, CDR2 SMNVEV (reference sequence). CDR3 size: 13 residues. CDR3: CASRPVPSYEQYF. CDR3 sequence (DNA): TGTGCCAGCAGACCGGTCCCCTCCTACGAGCAGTACTTC.

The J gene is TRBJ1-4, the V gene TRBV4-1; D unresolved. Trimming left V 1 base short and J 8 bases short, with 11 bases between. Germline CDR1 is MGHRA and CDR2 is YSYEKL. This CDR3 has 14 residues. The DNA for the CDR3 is TGCGCCAGCAGCCAAGGCCTAATTGTGGAAAAACTGTTTTTT. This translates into CASSQGLIVEKLFF.

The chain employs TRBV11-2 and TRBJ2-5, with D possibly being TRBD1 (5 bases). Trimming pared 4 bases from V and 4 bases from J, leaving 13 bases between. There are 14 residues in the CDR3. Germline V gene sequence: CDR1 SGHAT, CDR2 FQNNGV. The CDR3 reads CASSSWGRAETQYF. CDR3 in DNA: TGTGCCAGCAGCTCCTGGGGCCGGGCAGAGACCCAGTACTTC.

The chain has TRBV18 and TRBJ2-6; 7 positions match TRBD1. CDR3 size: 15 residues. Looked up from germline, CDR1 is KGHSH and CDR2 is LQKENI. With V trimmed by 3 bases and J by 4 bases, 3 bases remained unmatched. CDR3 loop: CASSPTGSGANVLTF. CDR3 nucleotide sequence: TGTGCCAGCTCACCGACAGGGTCCGGGGCCAACGTCCTGACTTTC. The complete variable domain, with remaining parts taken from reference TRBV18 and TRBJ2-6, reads NAGVMQNPRHLVRRRGQEARLRCSPMKGHSHVYWYRQLPEEGLKFMVYLQKENIIDESGMPKERFSAEFPKEGPSILRIQQVVRGDSAAYFCASSPTGSGANVLTFGAGSRLTVL.

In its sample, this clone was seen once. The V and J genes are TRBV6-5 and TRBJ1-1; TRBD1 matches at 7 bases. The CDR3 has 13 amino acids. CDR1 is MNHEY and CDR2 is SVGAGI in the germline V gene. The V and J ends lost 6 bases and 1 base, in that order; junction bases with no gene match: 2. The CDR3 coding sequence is TGTGCCAGCAGGCGACAGGGGAACACTGAAGCTTTCTTT. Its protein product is CASRRQGNTEAFF.